This record looks at one T cell receptor beta chain sequence and its context. This sample was taken from a study of blood T cell repertoires in COVID-19. Germline V gives CDR1 SNHLY, CDR2 FYNNEI. This CDR3 has 15 amino acids. Unmatched junction bases numbered 9, after V lost 7 bases and J lost 6 bases. Libraries were prepared by immunoSEQ multiplex PCR; TCRdb keeps only in-frame clonotypes and omits some of them. Of around 76,000 clones in the sample, 75% to 90% were seen once. Specimen: peripheral blood. The clonotype was recovered from an older man with acute or convalescent COVID-19. The chain couples TRBV2 to TRBJ2-2; 9 nucleotides match TRBD2. CDR3 region: CASKVGTSSAGELFF. The CDR3 region has the DNA TGTGCCAGCAAAGTGGGGACTAGCAGCGCCGGGGAGCTGTTTTTT.